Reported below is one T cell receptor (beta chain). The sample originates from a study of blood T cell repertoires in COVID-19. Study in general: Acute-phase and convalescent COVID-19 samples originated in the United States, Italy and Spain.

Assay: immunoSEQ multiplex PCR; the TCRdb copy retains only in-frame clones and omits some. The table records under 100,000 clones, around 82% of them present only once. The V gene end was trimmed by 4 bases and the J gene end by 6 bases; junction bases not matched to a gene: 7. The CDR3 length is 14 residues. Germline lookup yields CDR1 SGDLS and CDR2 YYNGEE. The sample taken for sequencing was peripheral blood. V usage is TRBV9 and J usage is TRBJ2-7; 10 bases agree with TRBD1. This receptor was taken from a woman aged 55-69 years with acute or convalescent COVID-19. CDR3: CASSNRQGAGEQYF. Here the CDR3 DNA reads TGTGCCAGCAGCAATCGACAGGGGGCGGGCGAGCAGTACTTC.